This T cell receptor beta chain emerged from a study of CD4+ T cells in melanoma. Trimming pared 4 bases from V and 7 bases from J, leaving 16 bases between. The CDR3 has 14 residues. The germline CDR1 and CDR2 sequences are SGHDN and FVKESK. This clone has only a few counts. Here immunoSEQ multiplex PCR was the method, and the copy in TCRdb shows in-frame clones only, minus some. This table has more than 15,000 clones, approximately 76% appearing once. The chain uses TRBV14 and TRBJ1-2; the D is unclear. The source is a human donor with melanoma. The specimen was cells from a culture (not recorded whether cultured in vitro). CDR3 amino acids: CASSRNIVSGGYTF. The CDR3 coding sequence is TGTGCCAGCAGCCGCAACATTGTTAGTGGTGGCTACACCTTC.